This is a list of T cell receptor beta chains from one sample in a study of cytomegalovirus exposure and HLA in healthy donors. The repertoire was sequenced with immunoSEQ multiplex PCR; TCRdb's copy has only in-frame clones and lacks some. The sample lists some 80,000 clones, around 10% occurring once. Sequencing was performed on PBMCs. The receptor source for this set is a man aged 60 to 69 in good health and CMV-seropositive. The CDR3 runs from the conserved cysteine through the conserved F or W. Fields, in order: clone size, V gene, J gene, D gene, CDR3 DNA, CDR3 protein. The D gene is left open where the match is weak. Size is stated for part of the rows, as once, few or many counts, or as a class when the clone is expanded.

clone size: .; V gene: TRBV4-2; J gene: TRBJ1-4; D gene: .; CDR3 DNA: TGTGCCAGCAGCCAAGGACTCCAGGGGGAAAAACTGTTTTTT; CDR3 protein: CASSQGLQGEKLFF
clone size: .; V gene: TRBV28; J gene: TRBJ1-5; D gene: TRBD1; CDR3 DNA: TGTGCCAGCAGTGAATGGCTCCGGGGACAGGGGTCGCGCAATCAGCCCCAGCATTTT; CDR3 protein: CASSEWLRGQGSRNQPQHF
clone size: .; V gene: TRBV18; J gene: TRBJ1-5; D gene: .; CDR3 DNA: TGTGCCAGCTCACCGGGGGGTAGCAATCAGCCCCAGCATTTT; CDR3 protein: CASSPGGSNQPQHF
clone size: .; V gene: TRBV4-1; J gene: TRBJ2-1; D gene: TRBD2; CDR3 DNA: TGCGCCAGCAGCCAAGCTGGGACTAGCGCCTCCAATGAGCAGTTCTTC; CDR3 protein: CASSQAGTSASNEQFF
clone size: .; V gene: TRBV15; J gene: TRBJ2-7; D gene: TRBD1; CDR3 DNA: TGTGCCACCCGCCGGGACAGCAGCTCCTACGAGCAGTACTTC; CDR3 protein: CATRRDSSSYEQYF
clone size: once; V gene: TRBV10-3; J gene: TRBJ1-2; D gene: .; CDR3 DNA: TGTGCCATCAGTGAGTCGGGCCCTAACTATGGCTACACCTTC; CDR3 protein: CAISESGPNYGYTF
clone size: .; V gene: TRBV7-2; J gene: TRBJ2-1; D gene: .; CDR3 DNA: TGTGCCAGCAGCTTAACCTTCCTGCGGGTCGGGAATGAGCAGTTCTTC; CDR3 protein: CASSLTFLRVGNEQFF
clone size: .; V gene: TRBV6-4; J gene: TRBJ1-3; D gene: .; CDR3 DNA: TGTGCCAGCAGTGACTCGGGCTCCTCTGGAAACACCATATATTTT; CDR3 protein: CASSDSGSSGNTIYF
clone size: .; V gene: TRBV6-1; J gene: TRBJ2-5; D gene: TRBD1; CDR3 DNA: TGTGCCGCCCGGACAGGGATTGGGGAGACCCAGTACTTC; CDR3 protein: CAARTGIGETQYF
clone size: .; V gene: TRBV5-1; J gene: TRBJ2-2; D gene: .; CDR3 DNA: TGCGCCAGCAGCTTGGCGGTAGAGGAGCTGTTTTTT; CDR3 protein: CASSLAVEELFF
clone size: few; V gene: TRBV10-3; J gene: TRBJ2-5; D gene: TRBD2; CDR3 DNA: TGTGCCACCCTAGCGGGGCGCCAAGAGACCCAGTACTTC; CDR3 protein: CATLAGRQETQYF
clone size: few; V gene: TRBV6-1; J gene: TRBJ1-1; D gene: TRBD1; CDR3 DNA: TGTGCCAGCAGTGAGGGGACAGTCAACACTGAAGCTTTCTTT; CDR3 protein: CASSEGTVNTEAFF
clone size: few; V gene: TRBV14; J gene: TRBJ1-5; D gene: TRBD1; CDR3 DNA: TGTGCCAGCAGCCACGGACAGGGGGATCAGCCCCAGCATTTT; CDR3 protein: CASSHGQGDQPQHF
clone size: few; V gene: TRBV5-1; J gene: TRBJ2-5; D gene: TRBD1; CDR3 DNA: TGCGCCAGCAGCGCCGGGACAGGACAAGAGACCCAGTACTTC; CDR3 protein: CASSAGTGQETQYF
clone size: few; V gene: TRBV14; J gene: TRBJ1-6; D gene: TRBD1; CDR3 DNA: TGTGCCAGCAGCCAAGATCCTAGACAGGGGTTTTCACCCCTCCACTTT; CDR3 protein: CASSQDPRQGFSPLHF
clone size: few; V gene: TRBV6-1; J gene: TRBJ2-1; D gene: TRBD2; CDR3 DNA: TGTGCCAGCAGTGAAGCTCTAGCGGGAGGCGGGATGAATGAGCAGTTCTTC; CDR3 protein: CASSEALAGGGMNEQFF
clone size: .; V gene: TRBV6-1; J gene: TRBJ2-5; D gene: .; CDR3 DNA: TGTGCCAGCAGCCTCTCCTTTGACAACCAAGAGACCCAGTACTTC; CDR3 protein: CASSLSFDNQETQYF